The 19 T cell receptor beta chains presented below share a single source sample, sequenced in a study of blood T cell repertoires in COVID-19. Data came from immunoSEQ multiplex PCR; TCRdb stores just in-frame clones and leaves some out. Seen here are about 190,000 clones, approximately 90% observed once, and the top ten hold around 1.1%. The sequencing sample was made of peripheral blood. These receptors all stem from a man aged 25 to 45 with acute or convalescent COVID-19.

The chain employs TRBV27 and TRBJ1-1; no reliable D call. This CDR3 has 15 amino acids. Germline-derived CDR1 and CDR2 are MNHEY and SMNVEV (reference sequence). The V end lost 0 bases, the J end lost 1 base, and 9 bases lay between the germline ends. The CDR3 spells CASSLSHGKNTEAFF. The CDR3 DNA sequence: TGTGCCAGCAGTTTATCCCACGGGAAGAACACTGAAGCTTTCTTT.

The V call is TRBV29-1, the J call TRBJ1-1, with a weak D call TRBD1 (5 bases). The V gene lost 0 bases and the J gene lost 6 bases, with 11 bases spanning the gap. The V gene's germline CDR1 is SQVTM and CDR2 ANQGSEA. CDR3 size: 13 residues. In DNA, the CDR3 is TGCAGCGTTGAAGATCGTCAGGGCTCTGAAGCTTTCTTT. Residues: CSVEDRQGSEAFF.

This chain links TRBV19 with TRBJ2-7, with TRBD1 matching over 11 bases. The CDR3 totals 12 residues. V was clipped by 8 bases and J by 7 bases; unmatched bases: 4. The germline V gene has CDR1 LNHDA and CDR2 SQIVND (reference sequence). The CDR3: CASGQGAREQYF. The DNA of the CDR3 is TGTGCCAGTGGACAGGGGGCGCGGGAGCAGTACTTC.

The V gene is TRBV5-4, the J gene TRBJ2-2; D uncertain. The CDR3 is 16 amino acids. CDR1 and CDR2 from the germline V gene are SGHNT and YYREEE (reference sequence). Trimming removed 3 bases at V and 2 bases at J, with 14 bases between. The CDR3 DNA reads as TGTGCCAGCAGCTCGCGGATAGTCGGTAACACCGGGGAGCTGTTTTTT. Protein: CASSSRIVGNTGELFF.

In this sample, this clone turned up a few times. V gene TRBV5-6 combines with J gene TRBJ2-5; weak D call: TRBD2 (6 bases). The CDR3 spans 17 residues. The V end was cut by 5 bases, the J end by 5 bases, with 25 bases between. Germline CDR1 reads SGHDT; CDR2 reads YYEEEE. This chain's CDR3 is CASSSPGLPGGGETQYF. DNA of the CDR3: TGTGCCAGCAGTTCCCCAGGACTGCCCGGGGGTGGGGAGACCCAGTACTTC.

The chain employs TRBV6-6 and TRBJ2-7, with D maybe TRBD1 (5 bases). The ends were cut back, 7 bases at V and 3 bases at J, with 10 bases in the middle. Germline V gene sequence: CDR1 MNHNY, CDR2 SVGAGI (reference sequence). The CDR3 is made up of 12 amino acids. CDR3 in amino acids: CASIGHRYEQYF. The CDR3 bases are TGTGCCAGCATAGGACACCGCTACGAGCAGTACTTC.

The genes are TRBV5-1 and TRBJ1-1, with D hard to call. This CDR3 spans 17 amino acids. Trimming stripped 0 bases from V and 0 bases from J, with 15 bases between. In germline, CDR1 is SGHRS, CDR2 YFSETQ. The CDR3 spells CASSLESGGGMNTEAFF. CDR3 sequence (DNA): TGCGCCAGCAGCTTGGAGAGTGGTGGAGGAATGAACACTGAAGCTTTCTTT.

Details on this clone: This CDR3 is also generated by other DNA sequences in the sample. The chain has TRBV11-3 and TRBJ2-2, with 12 bases fitting TRBD2. Trimming took 3 bases from V and 4 from J; bases not matched to a gene: 0. The CDR3 sequence is 15 residues long. Germline-derived CDR1 and CDR2 are SGHNT and YENEEA. The CDR3 is CASSLGLAGTGELFF. In DNA form, the CDR3 reads TGTGCCAGCAGCTTGGGACTAGCGGGCACCGGGGAGCTGTTTTTT.

The J gene is TRBJ1-2, the V gene TRBV6-5; 7 bases map to TRBD1. Germline lookup yields CDR1 MNHEY and CDR2 SVGAGI. CDR3 length: 15 residues. The ends lost 6 bases at V and 5 bases at J; junction bases unmatched: 12. The CDR3 region has the DNA TGTGCCAGCAGCGCCAGGGGGGTAGGGGGTTATGGCTACACCTTC. It codes for CASSARGVGGYGYTF.

V and J are TRBV5-1 and TRBJ2-7, with 7 bases that match TRBD2. Germline V CDR1 and CDR2: SGHRS, YFSETQ. The V and J ends lost 5 bases and 3 bases, in that order; junction bases with no gene match: 11. This CDR3 is 15 amino acids long. CDR3 protein: CASRAPSGINYEQYF. CDR3 DNA sequence: TGCGCCAGCAGGGCACCGAGCGGGATAAACTACGAGCAGTACTTC.

CDR3: CAISETNPPGQGGGQPQHF. The CDR3 DNA follows: TGTGCCATCAGTGAGACCAATCCTCCGGGACAGGGGGGCGGTCAGCCCCAGCATTTT. V gene TRBV10-3 combines with J gene TRBJ1-5; 11 bases are a match to TRBD1. The CDR3 runs to 19 residues. V was pared by 2 bases and J by 6 bases, with 15 bases of the junction left unmatched. Germline CDR1 reads ENHRY; CDR2 reads SYGVKD.

This chain links TRBV3-1 (or the pseudogene TRBV3-2) with TRBJ1-1, with a weak D call TRBD1 (6 bases). The germline gives CDR1 LGHDT, CDR2 YNNKEL (reference sequence). Trimming removed 6 bases at V and 6 bases at J, with 14 bases between. The CDR3 runs 13 residues. The CDR3 DNA reads TGTGCCAGCAGGTTACAGGGAACCTCTGAAGCTTTCTTT. Residues: CASRLQGTSEAFF.

V and J are TRBV19 and TRBJ1-4; 9 bases are shared with TRBD1. Per the germline V gene, CDR1 is LNHDA and CDR2 is SQIVND (reference sequence). With 5 bases clipped from V and 6 bases from J, the junction kept 7 bases outside the gene matches. This CDR3 comprises 15 residues. CDR3 DNA: TGTGCCAGTAGTCCCGACAGGGGGTTTTATGAAAAACTGTTTTTT. Protein sequence: CASSPDRGFYEKLFF.

This rearrangement joins TRBV15 to TRBJ2-1, with a possible D match to TRBD2 (5 bases). The germline CDR1 and CDR2 sequences are LNHNV and YYDKDF (reference sequence). Trimming took off 0 bases at V and 4 bases at J, with 10 bases between the two ends. The CDR3 contains 15 residues. CDR3 loop: CATSRELGRYNEQFF. DNA of the CDR3: TGTGCCACCAGCAGAGAACTAGGGCGATACAATGAGCAGTTCTTC.

This clone was found once. V is TRBV18 and J is TRBJ2-5; TRBD2 matches at 8 bases. With 3 bases clipped from V and 3 bases from J, the junction kept 3 bases outside the gene matches. The CDR3 covers 14 residues. Germline V gene data show CDR1 as KGHSH and CDR2 as LQKENI. The CDR3 DNA sequence: TGTGCCAGCTCACCTGCACTAGCGGAAGAGACCCAGTACTTC. Translation gives CASSPALAEETQYF.

This rearrangement joins TRBV6-5 to TRBJ1-6; D may be TRBD1 (6 bases). There are 15 residues in the CDR3. Germline CDR1 is MNHEY and CDR2 is SVGAGI. The V end lost 3 bases, the J end lost 6 bases, and 12 bases lay between the germline ends. Here the CDR3 reads CASSYDRLGNSPLHF. CDR3 in DNA: TGTGCCAGCAGTTATGACAGGCTCGGTAATTCACCCCTCCACTTT.

The chain carries TRBV19 and TRBJ1-5; perhaps TRBD1 as D (6 bases). The CDR3 runs 12 residues. The V end was cut by 4 bases, the J end by 12 bases, with 13 bases between. The germline gives CDR1 LNHDA, CDR2 SQIVND (reference sequence). The chain's CDR3 is CASSTQTGFQHF. CDR3 coding DNA: TGTGCCAGTAGTACCCAAACAGGGTTCCAGCATTTT.

The V gene is TRBV28, the J gene TRBJ1-1; the D gene is possibly TRBD1 (6 bases). The CDR3 runs to 18 residues. Trimming pared 4 bases from V and 1 base from J, leaving 22 bases between. Germline lookup yields CDR1 MDHEN and CDR2 SYDVKM. CDR3: CASSYYSLGGGGNTEAFF. The CDR3 coding sequence is TGTGCCAGCAGTTACTACTCCCTCGGGGGCGGGGGGAACACTGAAGCTTTCTTT. The complete variable domain, with remaining parts taken from reference TRBV28 and TRBJ1-1, reads DVKVTQSSRYLVKRTGEKVFLECVQDMDHENMFWYRQDPGLGLRLIYFSYDVKMKEKGDIPEGYSVSREKKERFSLILESASTNQTSMYLCASSYYSLGGGGNTEAFFGQGTRLTVV.

This chain connects TRBV27 to TRBJ2-7, with 7 bases that match TRBD1. The J segment lost 0 bases and the V segment lost 11 bases, leaving 7 bases of the junction unmatched. The CDR3 has 13 residues. Germline loops: CDR1 MNHEY, CDR2 SMNVEV (reference sequence). The CDR3 loop reads CAVRDSLSYEQYF. The CDR3 DNA reads TGTGCCGTCCGGGACAGTCTCTCCTACGAGCAGTACTTC.